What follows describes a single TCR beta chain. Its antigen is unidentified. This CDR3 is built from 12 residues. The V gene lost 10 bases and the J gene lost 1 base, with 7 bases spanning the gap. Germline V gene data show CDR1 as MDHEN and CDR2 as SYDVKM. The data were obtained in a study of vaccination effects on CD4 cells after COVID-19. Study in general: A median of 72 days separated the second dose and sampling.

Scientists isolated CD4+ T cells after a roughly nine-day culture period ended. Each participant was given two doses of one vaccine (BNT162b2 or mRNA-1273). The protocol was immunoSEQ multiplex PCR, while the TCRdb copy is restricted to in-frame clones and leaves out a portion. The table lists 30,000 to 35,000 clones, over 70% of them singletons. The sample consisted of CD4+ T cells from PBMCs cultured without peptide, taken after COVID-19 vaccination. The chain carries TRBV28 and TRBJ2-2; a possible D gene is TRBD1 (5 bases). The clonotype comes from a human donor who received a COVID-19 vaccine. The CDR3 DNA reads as TGTGCCACCCAGGGGAACACCGGGGAGCTGTTTTTT. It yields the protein CATQGNTGELFF.